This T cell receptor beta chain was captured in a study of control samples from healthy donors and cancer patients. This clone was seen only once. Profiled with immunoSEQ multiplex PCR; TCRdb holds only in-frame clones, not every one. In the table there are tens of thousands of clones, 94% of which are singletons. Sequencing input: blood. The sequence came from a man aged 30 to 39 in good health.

CDR3 bases: TGTGCCAGCGGCAGGGAAAGCAATCAGCCCCAGCATTTT. Protein: CASGRESNQPQHF. This chain connects TRBV7-6 to TRBJ1-5, with D possibly being TRBD1 (5 bases). This CDR3 is built from 13 residues. The germline CDR1 and CDR2 sequences are SGHVS and FNYEAQ. The V end was cut by 8 bases, the J end by 1 base, with 9 bases between. Full variable domain (missing parts from reference TRBV7-6 and TRBJ1-5): GAGVSQSPRYKVTKRGQDVALRCDPISGHVSLYWYRQALGQGPEFLTYFNYEAQQDKSGLPNDRFSAERPEGSISTLTIQRTEQRDSAMYRCASGRESNQPQHFGDGTRLSIL.